What follows describes a single T cell receptor (beta chain). The antigen remains undetermined. 200 to 250 ng DNA, tens of thousands of T cell genomes, went into each sorted-subset replicate PCR. Data came from immunoSEQ multiplex PCR; TCRdb stores just in-frame clones and leaves some out. The sample carries approximately 2.5 million clones, approximately 92% recorded once. The data were obtained in a study of shared clonotypes between healthy human individuals. Adult donors, all healthy and HIV-negative, had no recent acute infections or vaccinations. The V end lost 4 bases, the J end lost 2 bases, and 9 bases lay between the germline ends. CDR1 is MGHDK and CDR2 is SYGVNS in the germline V gene. The CDR3 sequence is 14 residues long. Findings of the study overall: Generation probabilities were higher for clonotypes shared across all four sorted-subset donors than for unshared ones.

The TCR originated in a man aged 18 to 29 in good health. The sequenced sample was naive CD4+ T cells sorted from blood. The subset was: CD45RA+ positively selected. This chain uses TRBV25-1 with TRBJ2-1; D perhaps matches TRBD1 (5 bases). CDR3 sequence reads: CASSVGAAYNEQFF. CDR3 bases: TGTGCCAGCAGTGTTGGGGCCGCCTACAATGAGCAGTTCTTC.